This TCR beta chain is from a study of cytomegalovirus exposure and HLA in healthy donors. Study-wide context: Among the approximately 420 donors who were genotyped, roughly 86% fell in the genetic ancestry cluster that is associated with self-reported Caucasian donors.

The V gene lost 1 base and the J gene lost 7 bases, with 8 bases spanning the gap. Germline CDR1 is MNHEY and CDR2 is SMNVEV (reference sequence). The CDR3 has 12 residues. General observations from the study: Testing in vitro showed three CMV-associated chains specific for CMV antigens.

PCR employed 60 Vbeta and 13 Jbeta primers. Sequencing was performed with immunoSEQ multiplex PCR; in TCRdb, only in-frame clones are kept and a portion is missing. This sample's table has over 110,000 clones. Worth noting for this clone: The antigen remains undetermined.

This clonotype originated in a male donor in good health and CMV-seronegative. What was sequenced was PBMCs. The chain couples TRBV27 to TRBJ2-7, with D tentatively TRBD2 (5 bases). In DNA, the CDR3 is TGTGCCAGCAGTTTATTTGGGAGAGAGCAGTACTTC. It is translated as CASSLFGREQYF.